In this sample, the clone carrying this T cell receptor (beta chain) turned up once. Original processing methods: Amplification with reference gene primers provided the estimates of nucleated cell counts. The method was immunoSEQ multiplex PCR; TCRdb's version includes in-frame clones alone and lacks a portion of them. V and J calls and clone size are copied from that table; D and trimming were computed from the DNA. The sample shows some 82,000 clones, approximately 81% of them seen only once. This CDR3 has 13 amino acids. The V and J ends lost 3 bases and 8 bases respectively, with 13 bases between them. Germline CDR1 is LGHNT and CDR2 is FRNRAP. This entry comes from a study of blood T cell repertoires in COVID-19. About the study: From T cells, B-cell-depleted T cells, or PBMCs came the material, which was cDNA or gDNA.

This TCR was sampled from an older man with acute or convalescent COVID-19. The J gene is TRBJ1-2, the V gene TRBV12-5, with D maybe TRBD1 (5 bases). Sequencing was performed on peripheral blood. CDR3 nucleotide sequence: TGTGCTAGTGGTTTCTCAGGGATCGGGGGCTACACCTTC. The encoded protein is CASGFSGIGGYTF.